These 26 T cell receptor beta chains originate from one sample sequenced in a study of blood T cell repertoires in COVID-19. The assay was immunoSEQ multiplex PCR, and TCRdb's table has in-frame clones only and misses some. The sample consists of 180,000 or so clones, more than 80% of them appearing once. Sample: peripheral blood. These receptors were obtained from a woman aged 60-75 years with acute or convalescent COVID-19.

V is TRBV7-3 and J is TRBJ1-2, with a possible D match to TRBD1 (5 bases). This CDR3 is built from 14 residues. Trimming took off 1 base at V and 5 bases at J, with 11 bases between the two ends. Germline assignment: CDR1 SGHTA and CDR2 FQGTGA. CDR3 loop: CASSLSGGSYGYTF. In DNA, the CDR3 is TGTGCCAGCAGCTTAAGCGGGGGGAGTTATGGCTACACCTTC.

This clone occurred a few times. The chain uses TRBV6-5 and TRBJ1-5; the match to TRBD1 covers 7 bases. Per germline, CDR1 MNHEY and CDR2 SVGAGI. The V and J ends lost 6 bases and 0 bases, in that order; junction bases with no gene match: 5. This CDR3 comprises 15 residues. CDR3 sequence: CASSLTGYSNQPQHF. CDR3 coding DNA: TGTGCCAGCAGCTTGACAGGGTATAGCAATCAGCCCCAGCATTTT.

The chain couples TRBV2 to TRBJ1-1, with 7 bases that match TRBD1. Trimming at V came to 5 bases and at J to 8 bases, leaving 11 bases not matched to a gene. The CDR3 spans 14 residues. Per the germline V gene, CDR1 is SNHLY and CDR2 is FYNNEI. The CDR3 here is CASSLGGGGLEAFF. For the CDR3, the DNA is TGTGCCAGCAGTCTAGGGGGCGGAGGTTTGGAAGCTTTCTTT.

This CDR3 reads CASSVVGLAVSYNEQFF. The CDR3 region has the DNA TGTGCCAGCAGCGTAGTTGGGCTAGCGGTCTCCTACAATGAGCAGTTCTTC. This chain connects TRBV9 to TRBJ2-1, with 7 bases matching TRBD2. The CDR3 has 17 amino acids. The trim removed 0 bases at V and 0 bases at J, leaving 6 bases unmatched. Germline values: CDR1 SGDLS, CDR2 YYNGEE.

The chain couples TRBV19 to TRBJ1-1; D unresolved. CDR1 is LNHDA, CDR2 SQIVND, per germline (reference sequence). V was shortened by 5 bases and J by 5 bases, with 18 bases between the two germline ends. The CDR3 totals 15 residues. Here the CDR3 DNA reads TGTGCCAGTAGTCCTCGACGGAGCTCTCCTACTGAAGCTTTCTTT. Its translation is CASSPRRSSPTEAFF.

V gene TRBV11-2 combines with J gene TRBJ2-7, with D maybe TRBD1 (5 bases). CDR3 length: 14 residues. V was shortened by 0 bases and J by 6 bases, with 12 bases between the two germline ends. CDR1 is SGHAT and CDR2 is FQNNGV in the germline V gene. The CDR3: CASSLDGVRAEQYV. The CDR3 region has the DNA TGTGCCAGCAGCTTAGACGGCGTCAGGGCCGAGCAGTACGTC.

This clone has a handful of counts. This sequence joins TRBV6-6 and TRBJ2-7, with 9 bases fitting TRBD2. The CDR3 sequence is 16 residues long. With 1 base clipped from V and 3 bases from J, the junction kept 7 bases outside the gene matches. Per germline, CDR1 MNHNY and CDR2 SVGAGI (reference sequence). The CDR3 sequence: CASSYLVASGVYEQYV. CDR3 bases: TGTGCCAGCAGTTACTTGGTCGCTAGCGGGGTCTACGAGCAGTACGTC.

The chain has TRBV27 and TRBJ1-5, with D perhaps TRBD1 (5 bases). Germline CDR1 is MNHEY and CDR2 is SMNVEV (reference sequence). CDR3 size: 14 residues. Trimming stripped 3 bases from V and 3 bases from J, with 9 bases between. The CDR3 loop is CASSFGGINQPQHF. The CDR3 DNA follows: TGTGCCAGCAGTTTCGGGGGGATCAATCAGCCCCAGCATTTT.

The chain has TRBV29-1 and TRBJ2-7, with TRBD2 matching over 11 bases. V was pared by 6 bases and J by 1 base, with 5 bases of the junction left unmatched. Germline loops: CDR1 SQVTM, CDR2 ANQGSEA. The CDR3 has 14 amino acids. DNA of the CDR3: TGCAGCGTGGCGACTAGCGGGAATTCCTACGAGCAGTACTTC. Translation: CSVATSGNSYEQYF.

The CDR3 region is CATSRGVLRDSLGETQYF. The DNA for the CDR3 is TGTGCCACCAGCAGAGGCGTGCTCAGGGATTCCCTCGGAGAGACCCAGTACTTC. The V call is TRBV15, the J call TRBJ2-5; tentatively, D is TRBD1 (5 bases). Trimming took off 1 base at V and 4 bases at J, with 22 bases between the two ends. Germline CDR1 is LNHNV and CDR2 is YYDKDF (reference sequence). The CDR3 consists of 18 residues.

This clone was observed once. This chain uses TRBV6-2 or TRBV6-3 with TRBJ2-1; 10 bases are shared with TRBD2. Trimming at V came to 2 bases and at J to 7 bases, leaving 8 bases not matched to a gene. The CDR3 length is 16 residues. Germline CDR1 MNHEY, CDR2 SVGEGT. The CDR3 spells CASSYLAGASRNEQFF. The CDR3 DNA follows: TGTGCCAGCAGTTACCTAGCGGGAGCTTCCAGGAATGAGCAGTTCTTC.

This chain uses TRBV10-2 with TRBJ2-5, with TRBD2 matching over 12 bases. Trimming removed 6 bases from V and 4 bases from J; junction bases left unmatched: 3. The germline V gene encodes CDR1 WSHSY and CDR2 SAAADI. This CDR3 is 14 amino acids long. For the CDR3, the DNA is TGCGCCAGCAGGGCTAGCGGGAGGGGAGAGACCCAGTACTTC. Residues: CASRASGRGETQYF.

This chain joins TRBV11-2 and TRBJ1-1; possible D gene TRBD1, 5 bases. Trimming left V 1 base short and J 4 bases short, with 10 bases between. This CDR3 region has 14 residues. Germline loops: CDR1 SGHAT, CDR2 FQNNGV. CDR3 bases: TGTGCCAGCAGCTTAGGGGGCGGGAGCACTGAAGCTTTCTTT. Translation gives CASSLGGGSTEAFF.

In this sample, this clone turned up a few times. The same CDR3 arises from other DNA sequences in this sample as well. V gene TRBV28 combines with J gene TRBJ1-5, with D hard to call. The germline gives CDR1 MDHEN, CDR2 SYDVKM. This CDR3 is 12 amino acids long. Trimming stripped 8 bases from V and 1 base from J, with 6 bases between. The CDR3 sequence is CASHRSNQPQHF. In nucleotides, the CDR3 is TGTGCCAGCCATAGAAGCAATCAGCCCCAGCATTTT.

This clone is deemed medium-sized. The gene calls are TRBV28 and TRBJ1-2; no clear D gene. The germline CDR1 and CDR2 sequences are MDHEN and SYDVKM. This CDR3 spans 14 amino acids. Trimming shortened V by 3 bases and J by 1 base, and 9 bases separated the two germline ends. The CDR3 region is CASSFGQNNYGYTF. DNA of the CDR3: TGTGCCAGCAGTTTTGGGCAGAATAACTATGGCTACACCTTC.

The chain employs TRBV6-5 and TRBJ2-3; 9 bases agree with TRBD1. Germline-derived CDR1 and CDR2 are MNHEY and SVGAGI. V was clipped by 2 bases and J by 1 base; unmatched bases: 4. CDR3 length equals 16 residues. The CDR3 is CASSYGQGLGTDTQYF. The CDR3 coding sequence is TGTGCCAGCAGTTACGGACAGGGGTTAGGCACAGATACGCAGTATTTT.

This sequence joins TRBV19 and TRBJ2-7, with 7 bases that match TRBD1. The CDR3 runs 13 residues. Germline V gene sequence: CDR1 LNHDA, CDR2 SQIVND (reference sequence). V dropped 3 bases and J dropped 5; count of bases not matched to a gene: 4. The CDR3 region has the DNA TGTGCCAGTAGTATGGGACAGCGGAACGAGCAGTACTTC. Amino acids: CASSMGQRNEQYF.

The chain uses TRBV2 and TRBJ1-2, with D possibly matching TRBD1 (6 bases). The CDR3 sequence is 14 residues long. CDR1 is SNHLY, CDR2 FYNNEI, per germline. Between the trimmed V and J ends, which lost 2 bases and 5 bases, there was a span of 12 bases. The CDR3 bases are TGTGCCAGCAGTGAATTGGGGGCGGAATATGGCTACACCTTC. Protein sequence: CASSELGAEYGYTF.

The rearrangement uses TRBV7-2 and TRBJ1-2; D not resolved. Trimming removed 3 bases at V and 12 bases at J, with 14 bases between. The CDR3 is 12 residues long. Germline-derived CDR1 and CDR2 are SGHTA and FQGNSA. The CDR3 protein is CASSFLIGTDTF. CDR3 nucleotides: TGTGCCAGCAGCTTCCTTATTGGTACGGACACCTTC.

The chain carries TRBV19 and TRBJ1-2, with 10 bases that match TRBD1. Looked up from germline, CDR1 is LNHDA and CDR2 is SQIVND (reference sequence). The CDR3 sequence is 16 residues long. With V trimmed by 6 bases and J by 6 bases, 13 bases remained unmatched. For the CDR3, the DNA is TGTGCCAGTAGACCCCAGGGACAGGGGCAGAGCAATGGCTACACCTTC. Its protein is CASRPQGQGQSNGYTF.

The sample holds one count of this clone. The chain has TRBV6-4 and TRBJ1-1; possibly TRBD1 for D (5 bases). Per the germline V gene, CDR1 is MRHNA and CDR2 is SNTAGT. The ends were cut back, 4 bases at V and 0 bases at J, with 6 bases in the middle. CDR3 length equals 13 residues. CDR3 bases: TGTGCCAGCAGTGGACAGCTGAACACTGAAGCTTTCTTT. It is translated as CASSGQLNTEAFF.

V gene TRBV9 combines with J gene TRBJ2-3; 8 bases are a match to TRBD2. Trimming at V came to 3 bases and at J to 2 bases, leaving 8 bases not matched to a gene. The CDR3 spans 16 residues. The germline V gene encodes CDR1 SGDLS and CDR2 YYNGEE. The CDR3 region has the DNA TGTGCCAGCAGCGCCGGGACTAGGCCTTCCACAGATACGCAGTATTTT. This sequence encodes CASSAGTRPSTDTQYF.

The chain links TRBV9 to TRBJ2-5; TRBD2 might be the D (5 bases). V lost 0 bases to trimming and J lost 2 bases, with 11 bases between them. The CDR3 length is 15 residues. Germline values: CDR1 SGDLS, CDR2 YYNGEE. Here the CDR3 reads CASSVGAAGQETQYF. The CDR3 bases are TGTGCCAGCAGCGTAGGCGCGGCGGGTCAAGAGACCCAGTACTTC.

This sequence joins TRBV28 and TRBJ2-6; TRBD1 matches at 8 bases. With 2 bases clipped from V and 2 bases from J, the junction kept 17 bases outside the gene matches. Looked up from germline, CDR1 is MDHEN and CDR2 is SYDVKM. This CDR3 has 21 amino acids. CDR3 coding DNA: TGTGCCAGCAGTTTACTGCGGAATGGACAGGGTAAGGTGACTGGGGCCAACGTCCTGACTTTC. Translating it yields CASSLLRNGQGKVTGANVLTF.

The gene calls are TRBV27 and TRBJ2-3, with D perhaps matching TRBD1 (5 bases). V dropped 10 bases and J dropped 1 base, with 15 bases sitting between them. The CDR3 contains 14 residues. Germline CDR1 and CDR2: MNHEY and SMNVEV (reference sequence). CDR3 protein: CATSRELGTDTQYF. The CDR3 region has the DNA TGTGCCACCAGCAGGGAATTGGGCACAGATACGCAGTATTTT.

The chain couples TRBV7-9 to TRBJ1-6, with TRBD1 matching 9 bases. There are 14 residues in the CDR3. Germline CDR1 reads SEHNR; CDR2 reads FQNEAQ (reference sequence). Losses at the gene ends were 5 bases for V and 7 bases for J; bases not matched to a gene: 3. This CDR3 reads CASSPGQGNSPLHF. DNA of the CDR3: TGTGCCAGCAGCCCCGGACAGGGGAATTCACCCCTCCACTTT.